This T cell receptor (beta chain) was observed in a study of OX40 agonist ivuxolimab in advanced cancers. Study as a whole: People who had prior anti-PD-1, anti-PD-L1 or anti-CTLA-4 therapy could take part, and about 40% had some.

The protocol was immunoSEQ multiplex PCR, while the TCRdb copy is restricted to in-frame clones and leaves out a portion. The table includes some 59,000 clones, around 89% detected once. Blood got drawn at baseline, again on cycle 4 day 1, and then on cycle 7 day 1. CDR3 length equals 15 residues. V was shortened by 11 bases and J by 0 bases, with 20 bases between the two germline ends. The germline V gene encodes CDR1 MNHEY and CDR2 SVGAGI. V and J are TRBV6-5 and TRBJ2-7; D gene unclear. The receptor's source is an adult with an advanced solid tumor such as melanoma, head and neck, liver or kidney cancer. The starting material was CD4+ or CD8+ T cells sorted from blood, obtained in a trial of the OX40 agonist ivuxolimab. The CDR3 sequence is CAHSIFGLISYEQYF. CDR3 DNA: TGTGCCCACAGCATATTTGGCCTCATCTCCTACGAGCAGTACTTC.